These 8 T cell receptor beta chains were sequenced from one sample in a study of T cell responses to AZD1222 COVID-19 vaccine. Assay: immunoSEQ multiplex PCR; the TCRdb copy retains only in-frame clones and omits some. The table shows about 84,000 clones, with approximately 85% occurring only once. The sample in question was peripheral blood, obtained 28 days after the second AZD1222 dose. These receptors were collected from an adult who received the AZD1222 COVID-19 vaccine.

This chain joins TRBV27 and TRBJ2-1; either TRBD1 or TRBD2 may fit D (6 bases each). The CDR3 runs to 15 residues. Germline V gene sequence: CDR1 MNHEY, CDR2 SMNVEV (reference sequence). Between the trimmed V and J ends, which lost 2 bases and 3 bases, there was a span of 11 bases. Written as DNA, the CDR3 is TGTGCCAGCAGTTTACCGGGGGCGGGCTACAATGAGCAGTTCTTC. Its protein is CASSLPGAGYNEQFF.

The rearrangement joins TRBV11-2 to TRBJ2-5; the D call may be TRBD1 or TRBD2 (5 bases each). CDR1 and CDR2 from the germline V gene are SGHAT and FQNNGV. V gave up 4 bases and J gave up 4 bases, with 16 bases separating them. The CDR3 spans 15 residues. The CDR3 reads CASSSYRDGVETQYF. Written as DNA, the CDR3 is TGTGCCAGCAGCTCGTACCGGGACGGGGTAGAGACCCAGTACTTC.

This chain uses TRBV18 with TRBJ2-1, with D possibly TRBD1 on 6 matching bases. The CDR3 contains 15 residues. The germline CDR1 and CDR2 sequences are KGHSH and LQKENI. The germline V and J ends were trimmed by 3 bases and 2 bases, with 11 bases remaining between them. DNA of the CDR3: TGTGCCAGCTCACCTGACCCAGGGGCCTACAATGAGCAGTTCTTC. It codes for CASSPDPGAYNEQFF.

This chain joins TRBV2 and TRBJ2-2; TRBD1 is a possible D gene (6 bases). The V end lost 8 bases, the J end lost 3 bases, and 13 bases lay between the germline ends. CDR1 SNHLY and CDR2 FYNNEI come from the germline V gene. This CDR3 has 14 amino acids. CDR3 sequence reads: CASRERGYTGELFF. CDR3 DNA sequence: TGTGCCAGCCGCGAGAGGGGGTACACCGGGGAGCTGTTTTTT.

V and J are TRBV5-6 and TRBJ1-6, with D uncertain. The germline gives CDR1 SGHDT, CDR2 YYEEEE. V lost 4 bases to trimming and J lost 6 bases, with 20 bases between them. The CDR3 covers 17 residues. CDR3 bases: TGTGCCAGCAGCCTACTGACTTCAGGAAACCTTAATTCACCCCTCCACTTT. Translation gives CASSLLTSGNLNSPLHF.

This chain uses TRBV10-3 with TRBJ1-3; D remains unclear. Per germline, CDR1 ENHRY and CDR2 SYGVKD. V was cut by 3 bases and J by 0 bases, with 6 bases left in between. CDR3 length equals 14 residues. CDR3 coding DNA: TGTGCCATCAGTGACTGGGACTCTGGAAACACCATATATTTT. Translating it yields CAISDWDSGNTIYF.

This sequence joins TRBV2 and TRBJ1-6; D is unresolved. The V end was cut by 1 base, the J end by 9 bases, with 10 bases between. CDR3 length: 14 amino acids. Germline-derived CDR1 and CDR2 are SNHLY and FYNNEI. CDR3 sequence: CASSEVAFGSPLHF. CDR3 DNA sequence: TGTGCCAGCAGTGAAGTCGCTTTTGGTTCACCCCTCCACTTT.

The gene calls are TRBV3-1 (or the pseudogene TRBV3-2) and TRBJ1-2; the D is unclear. CDR3 length: 14 residues. V lost 2 bases to trimming and J lost 3 bases, with 10 bases between them. From germline, CDR1 is LGHDT and CDR2 YNNKEL (reference sequence). The CDR3 bases are TGTGCCAGCAGCCAATTCGACGGTCACTATGGCTACACCTTC. The encoded protein is CASSQFDGHYGYTF.